Below, 21 T cell receptor beta chains from the same sample are listed, as sequenced in a study of blood T cell repertoires in COVID-19. Clones were read by immunoSEQ multiplex PCR, and TCRdb kept only the in-frame ones, dropping some. The sample holds 250,000 to 400,000 clones, 85% to 90% seen once. Sequencing used peripheral blood. These receptors were obtained from a woman between 25 and 40 years old with COVID-19, enrolled during active disease.

The V and J genes are TRBV5-1 and TRBJ2-3; the match to TRBD2 covers 12 bases. The CDR3 totals 17 residues. V lost 3 bases and J lost 0; bases outside the gene matches: 5. Looked up from germline, CDR1 is SGHRS and CDR2 is YFSETQ. Here the CDR3 reads CASSSGLAGWSTDTQYF. CDR3 sequence (DNA): TGCGCCAGCAGCTCCGGACTAGCGGGATGGAGCACAGATACGCAGTATTTT.

J is TRBJ1-1 and V is TRBV6-5; D not certain. V was shortened by 0 bases and J by 5 bases, with 7 bases between the two germline ends. Germline lookup yields CDR1 MNHEY and CDR2 SVGAGI. This CDR3 spans 13 amino acids. CDR3 protein: CASSYSGRTEAFF. The CDR3 DNA reads TGTGCCAGCAGTTACTCCGGGAGGACTGAAGCTTTCTTT.

The chain links TRBV30 to TRBJ1-4; the match to TRBD1 covers 7 bases. V was clipped by 7 bases and J by 10 bases; unmatched bases: 9. Germline-derived CDR1 and CDR2 are GTSNPN and SVGIG (reference sequence). This CDR3 contains 12 residues. The DNA for the CDR3 is TGTGCCTTGCAAGGGGGCGGCGGAAAACTGTTTTTT. Translating gives CALQGGGGKLFF.

V usage is TRBV7-7 and J usage is TRBJ2-1; 12 positions match TRBD2. The CDR3 spans 15 residues. The V gene end was trimmed by 4 bases and the J gene end by 6 bases; junction bases not matched to a gene: 4. Germline V gene sequence: CDR1 SSHAT, CDR2 FNYEAQ (reference sequence). The CDR3 reads CASSSGGLAGNEQFF. The CDR3 DNA reads as TGTGCCAGCAGCTCAGGGGGACTAGCGGGCAATGAGCAGTTCTTC.

V usage is TRBV19 and J usage is TRBJ1-2; TRBD1 agrees at 9 bases. J was trimmed by 4 bases and V by 7 bases; bases with no gene match: 10. The CDR3 runs to 15 residues. From germline, CDR1 is LNHDA and CDR2 SQIVND (reference sequence). CDR3 DNA: TGTGCCAGTACATCTCGGGACAGGGCGGCCTATGGCTACACCTTC. It specifies CASTSRDRAAYGYTF.

This sequence joins TRBV5-1 and TRBJ1-4; possibly TRBD1 for D (5 bases). The V gene lost 0 bases and the J gene lost 3 bases, with 12 bases spanning the gap. The CDR3 length is 16 residues. Per germline, CDR1 SGHRS and CDR2 YFSETQ. The chain's CDR3 is CASSLAAGKANEKLFF. The CDR3 nucleotides are TGCGCCAGCAGCTTGGCCGCAGGGAAAGCTAATGAAAAACTGTTTTTT.

The chain carries TRBV9 and TRBJ2-1; 12 bases line up with TRBD2. V shed 8 bases, J shed 7 bases, and the junction held 7 bases outside the gene matches. Germline V gene lookup returns CDR1 SGDLS and CDR2 YYNGEE. The CDR3 is 14 amino acids. CDR3 amino acids: CASSTSGSLNEQFF. CDR3 nucleotides: TGTGCCAGTTCGACTAGCGGGAGTTTAAATGAGCAGTTCTTC.

The chain couples TRBV9 to TRBJ1-4; TRBD1 is a possible D gene (6 bases). The V and J ends lost 0 bases and 5 bases respectively, with 11 bases between them. Germline loops: CDR1 SGDLS, CDR2 YYNGEE. CDR3 length equals 15 residues. For the CDR3, the DNA is TGTGCCAGCAGCGTAGGTCGCCAGGGGAATGAAAAACTGTTTTTT. Translation: CASSVGRQGNEKLFF.

This rearrangement joins TRBV10-3 to TRBJ2-5, with 9 bases aligning to TRBD2. The CDR3 contains 11 residues. With V trimmed by 10 bases and J by 5 bases, 2 bases remained unmatched. Germline CDR1 and CDR2: ENHRY and SYGVKD. CDR3 residues: CATSGGETQYF. Written as DNA, the CDR3 is TGTGCCACAAGCGGGGGGGAGACCCAGTACTTC.

The rearrangement joins TRBV11-2 to TRBJ2-1; 8 bases are shared with TRBD2. In germline, CDR1 is SGHAT, CDR2 FQNNGV. V gave up 2 bases and J gave up 6 bases; unmatched junction bases: 18. This CDR3 has 19 residues. The CDR3 sequence is CASSLFLRGGTSIGNEQFF. CDR3 bases: TGTGCCAGCAGCTTATTCCTCCGGGGCGGGACTAGTATCGGCAATGAGCAGTTCTTC.

In this sample, this clone turned up a few times. The chain recombines TRBV11-2 with TRBJ2-7; TRBD1 might be the D (6 bases). CDR3 length: 11 amino acids. V was pared by 10 bases and J by 3 bases, with 10 bases between. Germline CDR1 reads SGHAT; CDR2 reads FQNNGV. CDR3 amino acids: CAIQDSYEQYF. The CDR3, as DNA: TGTGCCATCCAGGACAGCTACGAGCAGTACTTC. Supplemented by reference TRBV11-2 and TRBJ2-7, the full variable domain reads EAGVAQSPRYKIIEKRQSVAFWCNPISGHATLYWYQQILGQGPKLLIQFQNNGVVDDSQLPKDRFSAERLKGVDSTLKIQPAKLEDSAVYLCAIQDSYEQYFGPGTRLTVT.

The sample holds one count of this clone. The genes are TRBV6-1 and TRBJ2-2; D not resolved. In germline, CDR1 is MNHNS, CDR2 SASEGT. This CDR3 comprises 12 residues. Trimming took 5 bases from V and 5 from J, leaving 6 bases between them. CDR3 DNA sequence: TGTGCCAGCAGTTCCTCGACCGGGGAGCTGTTTTTT. This sequence encodes CASSSSTGELFF.

The chain carries TRBV18 and TRBJ2-7; D is undetermined. The CDR3 length is 12 residues. Germline V gives CDR1 KGHSH, CDR2 LQKENI. The ends were cut back, 2 bases at V and 6 bases at J, with 8 bases in the middle. The chain's CDR3 is CASSPVLAEQYF. The CDR3 bases are TGTGCCAGCTCACCAGTTTTAGCCGAGCAGTACTTC.

The chain employs TRBV27 and TRBJ2-7; TRBD1 agrees at 7 bases. This CDR3 has 14 residues. Losses at the gene ends were 0 bases for V and 4 bases for J; bases not matched to a gene: 3. Germline V gene lookup returns CDR1 MNHEY and CDR2 SMNVEV (reference sequence). This CDR3 reads CASSLSGGKYEQYF. In DNA, the CDR3 is TGTGCCAGCAGTTTATCAGGGGGCAAGTACGAGCAGTACTTC.

This chain joins TRBV20-1 and TRBJ2-1, with 13 nucleotides matching TRBD2. Germline-derived CDR1 and CDR2 are DFQATT and SNEGSKA (reference sequence). This CDR3 spans 18 amino acids. J lost 0 bases, V lost 3 bases, and 8 bases had no gene match. The CDR3 protein is CSASRGLAGLSSYNEQFF. CDR3 nucleotide sequence: TGCAGTGCTAGTCGGGGACTAGCGGGGTTGAGCTCCTACAATGAGCAGTTCTTC.

This chain connects TRBV19 to TRBJ2-4; D may be TRBD1 (5 bases). Germline V CDR1 and CDR2: LNHDA, SQIVND (reference sequence). The CDR3 has 14 amino acids. V lost 8 bases to trimming and J lost 11 bases, with 22 bases between them. The CDR3 DNA reads as TGTGCCAGTTCCGCCGCCGACAGCCAGATCGTTCAGTACTTC. Translating it yields CASSAADSQIVQYF.

With respect to this clone: Additional DNA sequences in this sample encode the identical CDR3. The rearrangement joins TRBV19 to TRBJ1-1; D may be TRBD1 (6 bases). The CDR3 contains 11 residues. The germline gives CDR1 LNHDA, CDR2 SQIVND (reference sequence). V lost 9 bases and J lost 4, with 9 bases in between. In DNA form, the CDR3 reads TGTGCCAGCAGGGGAGTCACTGAAGCTTTCTTT. It specifies CASRGVTEAFF.

The genes are TRBV5-1 and TRBJ2-7; 9 nucleotides agree with TRBD2. J gave up 5 bases and V 2 bases, and 5 bases lay outside the gene matches. Germline V CDR1 and CDR2: SGHRS, YFSETQ. The CDR3 runs to 14 residues. CDR3 sequence: CASSLSGRFDEQYF. CDR3 nucleotides: TGCGCCAGCAGCTTAAGCGGGAGGTTCGACGAGCAGTACTTC.

This chain connects TRBV19 to TRBJ2-2; 7 nucleotides agree with TRBD1. Unmatched junction bases numbered 3, after V lost 6 bases and J lost 5 bases. The CDR3 is made up of 13 amino acids. Germline V gene sequence: CDR1 LNHDA, CDR2 SQIVND (reference sequence). The DNA of the CDR3 is TGTGCCAGTAGAAAGACAGGGACCGGGGAGCTGTTTTTT. This gives the protein CASRKTGTGELFF.

The CDR3, as DNA: TGTGCCAGCAGAACGTCGTCCGGGAGTAACGCCTACAATGAGCAGTTCTTC. This translates into CASRTSSGSNAYNEQFF. The chain recombines TRBV28 with TRBJ2-1; D might be TRBD2 (6 bases). Germline CDR1 and CDR2: MDHEN and SYDVKM. The CDR3 covers 17 residues. The V gene lost 6 bases and the J gene lost 2 bases, with 20 bases spanning the gap.

V is TRBV19 and J is TRBJ1-1; D unclear. Germline V CDR1 and CDR2: LNHDA, SQIVND (reference sequence). Deletions cut 3 bases from V and 2 bases from J, with 7 bases between. The CDR3 extends over 13 amino acids. In DNA, the CDR3 is TGTGCCAGTAGTATTCGACATAACACTGAAGCTTTCTTT. This translates into CASSIRHNTEAFF.